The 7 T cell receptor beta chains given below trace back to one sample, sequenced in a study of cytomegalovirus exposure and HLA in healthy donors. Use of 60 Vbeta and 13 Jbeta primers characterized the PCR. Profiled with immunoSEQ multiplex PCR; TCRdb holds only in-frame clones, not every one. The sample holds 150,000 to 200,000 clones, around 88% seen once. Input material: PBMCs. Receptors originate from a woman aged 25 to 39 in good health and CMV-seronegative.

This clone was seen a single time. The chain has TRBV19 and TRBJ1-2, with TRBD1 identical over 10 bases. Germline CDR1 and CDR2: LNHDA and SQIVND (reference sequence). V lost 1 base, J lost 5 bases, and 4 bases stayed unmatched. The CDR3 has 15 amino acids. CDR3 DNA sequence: TGTGCCAGTAGTATAGGACAGGGGGCGCGGTATGGCTACACCTTC. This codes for CASSIGQGARYGYTF.

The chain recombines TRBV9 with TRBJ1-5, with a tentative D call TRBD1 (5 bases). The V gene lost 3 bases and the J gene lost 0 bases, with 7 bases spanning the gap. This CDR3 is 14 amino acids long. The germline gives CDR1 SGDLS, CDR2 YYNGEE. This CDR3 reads CASSGDSSNQPQHF. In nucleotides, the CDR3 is TGTGCCAGCAGCGGCGACAGTAGCAATCAGCCCCAGCATTTT.

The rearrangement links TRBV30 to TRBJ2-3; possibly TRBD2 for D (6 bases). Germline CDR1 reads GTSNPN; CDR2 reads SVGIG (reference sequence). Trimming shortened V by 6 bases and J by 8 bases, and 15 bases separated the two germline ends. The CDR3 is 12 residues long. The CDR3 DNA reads TGTGCCTGCAGAGGGGACGGGAGTACGCAGTATTTT. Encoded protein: CACRGDGSTQYF.

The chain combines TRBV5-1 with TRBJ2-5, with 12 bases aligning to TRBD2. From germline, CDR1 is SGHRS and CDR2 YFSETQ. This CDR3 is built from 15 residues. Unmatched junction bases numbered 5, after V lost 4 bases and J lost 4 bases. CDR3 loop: CASSVGTSGLETQYF. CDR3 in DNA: TGCGCCAGCAGCGTAGGGACTAGCGGGTTAGAGACCCAGTACTTC.

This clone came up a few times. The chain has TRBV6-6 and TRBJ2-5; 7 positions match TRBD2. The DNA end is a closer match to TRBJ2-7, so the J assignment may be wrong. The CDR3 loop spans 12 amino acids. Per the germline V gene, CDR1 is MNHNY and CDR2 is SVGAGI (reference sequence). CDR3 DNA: TGTGCCAGCAGTTGGGGAGGGGACGAGCAGTACTTC. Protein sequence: CASSWGGDEQYF.

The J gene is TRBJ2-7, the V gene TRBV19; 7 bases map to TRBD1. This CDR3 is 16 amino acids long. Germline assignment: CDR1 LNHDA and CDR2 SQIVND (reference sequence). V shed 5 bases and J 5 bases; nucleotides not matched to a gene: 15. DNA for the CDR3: TGTGCCAGTAGTCCCACCTCGACAGGGTTCCGGAACGAGCAGTACTTC. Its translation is CASSPTSTGFRNEQYF.

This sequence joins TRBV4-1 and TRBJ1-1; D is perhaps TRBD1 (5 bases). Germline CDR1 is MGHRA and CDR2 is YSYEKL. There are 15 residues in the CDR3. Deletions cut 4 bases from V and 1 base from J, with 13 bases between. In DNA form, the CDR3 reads TGCGCCAGCAGCCTAGAAGGGGCATCGAACACTGAAGCTTTCTTT. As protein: CASSLEGASNTEAFF.